This T cell receptor (beta chain) stems from a study of OX40 agonist ivuxolimab in advanced cancers. Repertoires were generated with immunoSEQ multiplex PCR, while TCRdb's copy carries only in-frame clones and drops some. This table holds tens of thousands of clones, 94% found once. The V and J ends lost 1 base and 2 bases respectively, with 11 bases between them. This CDR3 contains 15 residues. CDR1 is MGHRA, CDR2 YSYEKL, per germline. The source of this sequence is an adult with an advanced solid tumor such as melanoma, head and neck, liver or kidney cancer. This sample comprised CD4+ or CD8+ T cells sorted from blood, obtained in a trial of the OX40 agonist ivuxolimab. The rearrangement uses TRBV4-1 and TRBJ1-2; perhaps TRBD1 as D (5 bases). The chain's CDR3 is CASSQVTALNYGYTF. CDR3 DNA: TGCGCCAGCAGCCAAGTGACAGCACTAAACTATGGCTACACCTTC.